This T cell receptor (beta chain) was captured by sequencing in a study of cytomegalovirus exposure and HLA in healthy donors. Study observations and caveats: The classifier, whose performance was assessed in both the original and validation cohorts, reportedly diagnosed cytomegalovirus status with high specificity and sensitivity. The productive fraction for most TCR beta V segments was about 87% or about 30% in an earlier analysis. Rarity characterized most TCR sequences, yet some public TCRs appeared in many donors.

The PCR contained 60 Vbeta and 13 Jbeta primers. Measured with immunoSEQ multiplex PCR; TCRdb has only the in-frame clones, and not every one. The data contain some 170,000 clones, about 80% of them singletons. Germline V gene data show CDR1 as LGHNA and CDR2 as YSLEER. There are 17 residues in the CDR3. The V end was cut by 0 bases, the J end by 2 bases, with 15 bases between. This clone was seen a single time. Its antigen is as yet unknown. Donors were ostensibly healthy at sampling, although undocumented immune exposures were probable. This clonotype was sampled from a man in his forties in good health and CMV-seronegative. This chain uses TRBV4-3 with TRBJ2-3; D may be TRBD2 (6 bases). Sequenced input: PBMCs. The CDR3 here is CASSQDATSRYTDTQYF. In nucleotides, the CDR3 is TGCGCCAGCAGCCAAGATGCTACTAGCAGATACACAGATACGCAGTATTTT.